This record looks at one TCR beta chain sequence and its context. Its antigen is unidentified. This specimen belongs to a study of T cell responses to AZD1222 COVID-19 vaccine. Study-level results: Spike regions recognized by vaccine-associated CD4 TCRs spanned the protein, led by 160-218 and 743-854. Within unmutated variant regions lay the reported targets of nearly half of spike-specific TCRs. All repertoire sampling was performed exclusively after the peak T cell response.

Assay used: immunoSEQ multiplex PCR; TCRdb lists only in-frame clones, some missing. The repertoire holds 120,000 or so clones, with roughly 89% as singletons. Germline lookup yields CDR1 MNHEY and CDR2 SVGAGI. Deletions cut 5 bases from V and 9 bases from J, with 23 bases between. CDR3 length equals 15 residues. This rearrangement joins TRBV6-5 to TRBJ2-7; a possible D gene is TRBD1 (6 bases). This TCR came from an adult in good health. The source material was peripheral blood, sampled on day 0 of MenACWY control vaccination. Here the CDR3 DNA reads TGTGCCAGCAGTAGAGACATTCAGGGGCGCGTCCCGCAGTACTTC. Translating gives CASSRDIQGRVPQYF.